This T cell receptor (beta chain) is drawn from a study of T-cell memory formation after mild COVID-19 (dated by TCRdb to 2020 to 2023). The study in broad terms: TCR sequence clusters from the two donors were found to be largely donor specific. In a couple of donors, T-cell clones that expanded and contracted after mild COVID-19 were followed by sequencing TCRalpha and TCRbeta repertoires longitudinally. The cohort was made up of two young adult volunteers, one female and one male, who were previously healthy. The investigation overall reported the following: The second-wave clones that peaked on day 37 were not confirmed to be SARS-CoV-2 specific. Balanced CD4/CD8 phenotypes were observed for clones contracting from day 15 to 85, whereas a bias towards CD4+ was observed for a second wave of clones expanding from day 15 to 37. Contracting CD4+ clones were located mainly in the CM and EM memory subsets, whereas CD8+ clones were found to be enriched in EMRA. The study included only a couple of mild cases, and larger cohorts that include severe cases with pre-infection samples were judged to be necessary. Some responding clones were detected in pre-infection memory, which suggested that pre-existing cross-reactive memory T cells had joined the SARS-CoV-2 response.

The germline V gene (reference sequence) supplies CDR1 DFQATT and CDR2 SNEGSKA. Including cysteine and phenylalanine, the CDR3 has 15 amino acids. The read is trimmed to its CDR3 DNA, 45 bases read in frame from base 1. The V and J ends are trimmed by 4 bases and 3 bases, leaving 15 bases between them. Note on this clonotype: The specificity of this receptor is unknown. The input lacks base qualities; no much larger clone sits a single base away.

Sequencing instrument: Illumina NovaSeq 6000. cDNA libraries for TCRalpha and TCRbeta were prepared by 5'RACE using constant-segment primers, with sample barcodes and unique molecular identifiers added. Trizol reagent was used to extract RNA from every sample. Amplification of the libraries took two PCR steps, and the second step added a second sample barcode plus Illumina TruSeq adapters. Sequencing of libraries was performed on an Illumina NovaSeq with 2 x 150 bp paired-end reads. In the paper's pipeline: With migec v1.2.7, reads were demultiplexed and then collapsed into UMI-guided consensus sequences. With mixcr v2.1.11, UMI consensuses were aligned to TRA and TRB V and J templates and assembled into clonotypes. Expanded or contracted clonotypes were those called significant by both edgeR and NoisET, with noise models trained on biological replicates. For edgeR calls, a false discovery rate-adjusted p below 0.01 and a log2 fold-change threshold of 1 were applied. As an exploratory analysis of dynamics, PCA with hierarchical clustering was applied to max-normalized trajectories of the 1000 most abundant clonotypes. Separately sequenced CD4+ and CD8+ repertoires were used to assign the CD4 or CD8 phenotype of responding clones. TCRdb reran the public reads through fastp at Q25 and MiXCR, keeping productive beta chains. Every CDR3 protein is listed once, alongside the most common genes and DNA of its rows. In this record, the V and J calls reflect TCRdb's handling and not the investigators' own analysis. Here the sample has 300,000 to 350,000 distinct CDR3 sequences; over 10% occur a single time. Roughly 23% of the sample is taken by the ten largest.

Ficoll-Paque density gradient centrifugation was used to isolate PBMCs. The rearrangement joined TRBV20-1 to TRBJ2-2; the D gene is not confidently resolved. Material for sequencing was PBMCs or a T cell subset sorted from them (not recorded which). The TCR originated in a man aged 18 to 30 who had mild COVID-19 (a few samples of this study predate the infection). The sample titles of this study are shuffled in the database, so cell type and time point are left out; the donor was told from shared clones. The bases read TGCAGTGCTAAGGTTCCTGGGATGGACACCGGGGAGCTGTTTTTT. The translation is CSAKVPGMDTGELFF.